The 20 T cell receptor beta chains given below trace back to one sample, sequenced in a study of blood T cell repertoires in COVID-19. Repertoires were generated with immunoSEQ multiplex PCR, while TCRdb's copy carries only in-frame clones and drops some. The data hold more than 150,000 clones, with more than 85% observed a single time. Sequenced material: peripheral blood. Receptors were obtained from a man between 65 and 80 years old with active or convalescent COVID-19.

The table lists this clone with a count of one. The chain uses TRBV19 and TRBJ1-3; maybe TRBD1 (6 bases). The V gene lost 8 bases and the J gene lost 0 bases, with 14 bases spanning the gap. There are 15 residues in the CDR3. Germline lookup yields CDR1 LNHDA and CDR2 SQIVND (reference sequence). CDR3 in DNA: TGTGCCAGTGGGAGCAGGGGCCTCTCTGGAAACACCATATATTTT. The encoded protein is CASGSRGLSGNTIYF. The complete variable domain, with remaining parts taken from reference TRBV19 and TRBJ1-3, reads DGGITQSPKYLFRKEGQNVTLSCEQNLNHDAMYWYRQDPGQGLRLIYYSQIVNDFQKGDIAEGYSVSREKKESFPLTVTSAQKNPTAFYLCASGSRGLSGNTIYFGEGSWLTVV.

This clone came up once. This sequence joins TRBV3-1 (or the pseudogene TRBV3-2) and TRBJ2-2; D is uncertain. Germline V gene lookup returns CDR1 LGHDT and CDR2 YNNKEL (reference sequence). Deletions cut 6 bases from V and 5 bases from J, with 16 bases between. There are 15 residues in the CDR3. CDR3 region: CASRPMGQGTGELFF. The CDR3 region has the DNA TGTGCCAGCAGACCGATGGGCCAAGGTACCGGGGAGCTGTTTTTT.

The CDR3 loop is CASSFSGGLNTGELFF. For the CDR3, the DNA is TGTGCCAGCAGCTTTAGCGGGGGCCTGAACACCGGGGAGCTGTTTTTT. The J gene is TRBJ2-2, the V gene TRBV5-5; TRBD2 matches at 9 bases. Trimming took 2 bases from V and 1 from J; bases not matched to a gene: 3. Germline V CDR1 and CDR2: SGHKS, YYEKEE (reference sequence). This CDR3 is 16 amino acids long.

The chain has TRBV7-2 and TRBJ2-7; 11 nucleotides align to TRBD2. Germline V lookup: CDR1 SGHTA, CDR2 FQGNSA. CDR3 length: 15 residues. V was pared by 5 bases and J by 3 bases, with 6 bases of the junction left unmatched. The CDR3 bases are TGTGCCAGCAGCCCGCGAGGGACTAGCGGCTACGAGCAGTACTTC. Its translation is CASSPRGTSGYEQYF.

V gene TRBV6-2 or TRBV6-3 combines with J gene TRBJ1-2, with D unresolved. V was clipped by 4 bases and J by 7 bases, with 13 bases between them. Germline CDR1 reads MNHEY; CDR2 reads SVGEGT. The CDR3 runs to 13 residues. The CDR3 is CASSFTSGSGYTF. DNA for the CDR3: TGTGCCAGCAGTTTCACATCGGGGTCTGGCTACACCTTC.

CDR3 in amino acids: CASSPRQGGNHYGYTF. The CDR3 DNA sequence: TGTGCCAGCTCACCTCGACAGGGAGGCAACCACTATGGCTACACCTTC. The rearrangement links TRBV18 to TRBJ1-2, with 7 bases identical to TRBD1. There are 16 residues in the CDR3. Trimming at V came to 3 bases and at J to 3 bases, leaving 10 bases not matched to a gene. Germline CDR1 and CDR2: KGHSH and LQKENI. The variable domain in full, with the rest retrieved from reference TRBV18 and TRBJ1-2, is NAGVMQNPRHLVRRRGQEARLRCSPMKGHSHVYWYRQLPEEGLKFMVYLQKENIIDESGMPKERFSAEFPKEGPSILRIQQVVRGDSAAYFCASSPRQGGNHYGYTFGSGTRLTVV.

The chain joins TRBV3-1 (or the pseudogene TRBV3-2) to TRBJ2-1; TRBD2 agrees at 7 bases. Trimming removed 5 bases from V and 6 bases from J; junction bases left unmatched: 28. The CDR3 runs 21 residues. Germline loops: CDR1 LGHDT, CDR2 YNNKEL (reference sequence). CDR3 loop: CASSTTTVRPSRGRAGNEQFF. In DNA form, the CDR3 reads TGTGCCAGCAGCACCACCACCGTCCGGCCGTCGAGAGGGAGGGCCGGCAATGAGCAGTTCTTC.

The rearrangement uses TRBV28 and TRBJ1-6, with 9 bases matching TRBD1. Germline CDR1 and CDR2: MDHEN and SYDVKM. CDR3 length: 17 amino acids. V lost 2 bases to trimming and J lost 4 bases; unmatched junction nucleotides: 6. CDR3 bases: TGTGCCAGCAGTTTACCCACAGGGGGCGCGTATAATTCACCCCTCCACTTT. Amino acids: CASSLPTGGAYNSPLHF.

The J gene is TRBJ2-7, the V gene TRBV28; 7 nucleotides agree with TRBD2. The CDR3 loop spans 16 amino acids. The germline V gene has CDR1 MDHEN and CDR2 SYDVKM. The V gene end was trimmed by 5 bases and the J gene end by 5 bases; junction bases not matched to a gene: 15. CDR3 residues: CASSPWMAGASHEQYF. DNA of the CDR3: TGTGCCAGCAGTCCCTGGATGGCGGGAGCATCCCACGAGCAGTACTTC.

This chain links TRBV28 with TRBJ1-5; maybe TRBD1 (6 bases). The CDR3 is 15 residues long. The V gene lost 7 bases and the J gene lost 0 bases, with 13 bases spanning the gap. CDR1 is MDHEN and CDR2 is SYDVKM in the germline V gene. CDR3 sequence (DNA): TGTGCCAGCACCACCGGACAGATTAGCAATCAGCCCCAGCATTTT. Amino acids: CASTTGQISNQPQHF.

This sequence joins TRBV28 and TRBJ1-2; the match to TRBD1 covers 10 bases. This CDR3 comprises 15 residues. J lost 7 bases, V lost 1 base, and 6 bases had no gene match. The germline gives CDR1 MDHEN, CDR2 SYDVKM. The CDR3: CASSLSDRGRGGYTF. The CDR3 region has the DNA TGTGCCAGCAGTTTATCAGACAGGGGGCGCGGTGGCTACACCTTC.

This chain uses TRBV5-6 with TRBJ1-2, with a possible D match to TRBD1 (5 bases). V lost 2 bases and J lost 3, with 17 bases in between. Germline loops: CDR1 SGHDT, CDR2 YYEEEE. The length of the CDR3 is 16 residues. The CDR3 DNA is TGTGCCAGCAGCTTTATCATGGAGCAGGGTGACTATGGCTACACCTTC. Protein: CASSFIMEQGDYGYTF.

The chain is built from TRBV2 and TRBJ2-1; D gene unclear. The CDR3 is 14 residues long. The germline V gene encodes CDR1 SNHLY and CDR2 FYNNEI. Trimming shortened V by 0 bases and J by 6 bases, and 9 bases separated the two germline ends. CDR3 sequence reads: CASSEARLLNEQFF. In nucleotides, the CDR3 is TGTGCCAGCAGTGAAGCCAGACTCCTCAATGAGCAGTTCTTC.

The rearrangement uses TRBV4-1 and TRBJ2-5; TRBD2 agrees at 7 bases. Germline lookup yields CDR1 MGHRA and CDR2 YSYEKL. Trimming took 0 bases from V and 5 from J; bases not matched to a gene: 15. The CDR3 covers 18 residues. CDR3 nucleotides: TGCGCCAGCAGCCAAGACCTAAGCGGGGTGGTACTCGGGGAGACCCAGTACTTC. Amino acids: CASSQDLSGVVLGETQYF.

This clone was observed a single time. The chain is built from TRBV5-1 and TRBJ2-1, with D perhaps TRBD1 (5 bases). The CDR3 length is 14 residues. Between the trimmed V and J ends, which lost 0 bases and 8 bases, there was a span of 12 bases. The germline gives CDR1 SGHRS, CDR2 YFSETQ. The CDR3 nucleotides are TGCGCCAGCAGCTTGGAGGGGCCCTGGGATGAGCAGTTCTTC. It specifies CASSLEGPWDEQFF.

The CDR3 is CASSFRSGTDYEQYF. In DNA, the CDR3 is TGTGCCAGCAGCTTCCGTTCCGGGACAGACTACGAGCAGTACTTC. The J gene is TRBJ2-7, the V gene TRBV11-3, with 7 bases matching TRBD1. The CDR3 is made up of 15 amino acids. The ends lost 3 bases at V and 3 bases at J; junction bases unmatched: 8. Germline CDR1 reads SGHNT; CDR2 reads YENEEA. The variable domain in full, completed from reference TRBV11-3 and TRBJ2-7, reads EAGVVQSPRYKIIEKKQPVAFWCNPISGHNTLYWYLQNLGQGPELLIRYENEEAVDDSQLPKDRFSAERLKGVDSTLKIQPAELGDSAVYLCASSFRSGTDYEQYFGPGTRLTVT.

The rearrangement links TRBV4-3 to TRBJ2-1; D remains unclear. CDR3 length: 14 amino acids. The V gene's germline CDR1 is LGHNA and CDR2 YSLEER. The V end was cut by 8 bases, the J end by 0 bases, with 11 bases between. The CDR3 here is CASSGRSSYNEQFF. DNA of the CDR3: TGCGCCAGCTCGGGTAGGAGCTCCTACAATGAGCAGTTCTTC.

This clone has a handful of counts. This chain uses TRBV6-5 with TRBJ1-1; unclear D gene. The germline gives CDR1 MNHEY, CDR2 SVGAGI. Trimming took off 8 bases at V and 1 base at J, with 11 bases between the two ends. The CDR3 is 13 amino acids. The CDR3 here is CASRGIPNTEAFF. As DNA, the CDR3 is TGTGCCAGCCGGGGAATTCCGAACACTGAAGCTTTCTTT.

The rearrangement uses TRBV28 and TRBJ1-6, with no clear D. CDR3 size: 15 residues. V lost 6 bases, J lost 8 bases, and 17 bases lay in between. CDR1 is MDHEN, CDR2 SYDVKM, per germline. The CDR3 DNA reads as TGTGCCAGCAGCCTCGGGATAGGGTTTGATTCACCCCTCCACTTT. It encodes CASSLGIGFDSPLHF.

Concerning this clone: The sample contains more than one DNA sequence encoding this CDR3. The chain is built from TRBV5-4 and TRBJ2-2, with a weak D call TRBD1 (5 bases). CDR3 length equals 14 residues. Trimming shortened V by 1 base and J by 2 bases, and 6 bases separated the two germline ends. Germline-derived CDR1 and CDR2 are SGHNT and YYREEE (reference sequence). The CDR3: CASSLQGNTGELFF. CDR3 in DNA: TGTGCCAGCAGCTTGCAGGGCAACACCGGGGAGCTGTTTTTT.